The rows below give T cell receptor beta chains drawn from one sample of a study of siplizumab effects on memory and regulatory T cells. Assay used: immunoSEQ multiplex PCR; TCRdb lists only in-frame clones, some missing. The sample shows 100,000 to 120,000 clones, 80% to 95% of them seen only once. The sample taken for sequencing was CD4+ T cells sorted from blood. These receptor sequences come from a human donor in good health. Both conserved end residues are part of each CDR3. The order of the fields is D gene, V gene, J gene, clone size, CDR3 protein, CDR3 DNA. A D gene is named only where the DNA matches it firmly. Not every row has a clone size; where given, it reads once, few, many or a size class.

D gene: -; V gene: TRBV2; J gene: TRBJ2-7; clone size: -; CDR3 protein: CASMGDTTYEQYF; CDR3 DNA: TGTGCCAGCATGGGGGACACTACCTACGAGCAGTACTTC
D gene: -; V gene: TRBV5-6; J gene: TRBJ1-2; clone size: -; CDR3 protein: CATNEQGRATPGYGYTF; CDR3 DNA: TGTGCCACCAACGAACAGGGACGAGCAACCCCTGGCTATGGCTACACCTTC
D gene: TRBD1; V gene: TRBV28; J gene: TRBJ1-2; clone size: -; CDR3 protein: CASSFHRTGGHGYTF; CDR3 DNA: TGTGCCAGCAGTTTTCATCGGACAGGGGGTCATGGCTACACCTTC
D gene: -; V gene: TRBV7-6; J gene: TRBJ2-5; clone size: -; CDR3 protein: CASNRAGLDQETQYF; CDR3 DNA: TGTGCCAGCAACCGCGCGGGGTTAGACCAAGAGACCCAGTACTTC
D gene: -; V gene: TRBV6-5; J gene: TRBJ2-7; clone size: -; CDR3 protein: CASSWHSRALYEQYF; CDR3 DNA: TGTGCCAGCAGTTGGCACTCCCGCGCCCTCTACGAGCAGTACTTC
D gene: TRBD1; V gene: TRBV6-5; J gene: TRBJ1-4; clone size: -; CDR3 protein: CASSRYRGTNEKLFF; CDR3 DNA: TGTGCCAGCAGTCGTTACAGGGGGACTAATGAAAAACTGTTTTTT
D gene: TRBD1; V gene: TRBV28; J gene: TRBJ2-5; clone size: -; CDR3 protein: CASSPPPGGAETQYF; CDR3 DNA: TGTGCCAGCAGCCCACCCCCAGGGGGCGCGGAGACCCAGTACTTC
D gene: -; V gene: TRBV15; J gene: TRBJ2-3; clone size: -; CDR3 protein: CATSRGGGTDTQYF; CDR3 DNA: TGTGCCACCAGCAGAGGGGGGGGCACAGATACGCAGTATTTT
D gene: TRBD2; V gene: TRBV18; J gene: TRBJ2-3; clone size: -; CDR3 protein: CASSQERTSLYTDTQYF; CDR3 DNA: TGTGCCAGCTCGCAGGAAAGGACTAGCCTCTACACAGATACGCAGTATTTT
D gene: -; V gene: TRBV18; J gene: TRBJ1-6; clone size: -; CDR3 protein: CASSPPPGTNNSPLHF; CDR3 DNA: TGTGCCAGCTCACCACCGCCAGGGACAAACAATTCACCCCTCCACTTT
D gene: -; V gene: TRBV11-2; J gene: TRBJ2-5; clone size: -; CDR3 protein: CASSLNNGRQETQYF; CDR3 DNA: TGTGCCAGCAGCTTAAATAACGGTCGACAAGAGACCCAGTACTTC
D gene: -; V gene: TRBV28; J gene: TRBJ2-7; clone size: -; CDR3 protein: CASSTVYYEQYF; CDR3 DNA: TGTGCCAGCAGTACCGTTTACTACGAGCAGTACTTC
D gene: -; V gene: TRBV5-6; J gene: TRBJ2-7; clone size: once; CDR3 protein: CASTSFGGGQFYEQYF; CDR3 DNA: TGTGCCAGCACCTCCTTTGGGGGCGGACAATTCTACGAGCAGTACTTC
D gene: TRBD2; V gene: TRBV5-1; J gene: TRBJ2-7; clone size: -; CDR3 protein: CASSLGPWGGSSYEQYF; CDR3 DNA: TGCGCCAGCAGCTTGGGCCCCTGGGGAGGGAGCTCCTACGAGCAGTACTTC
D gene: -; V gene: TRBV4-1; J gene: TRBJ1-2; clone size: -; CDR3 protein: CASSQDALSGGYTF; CDR3 DNA: TGCGCCAGCAGCCAAGATGCCCTCTCCGGAGGCTACACCTTC
D gene: -; V gene: TRBV12-5; J gene: TRBJ1-4; clone size: once; CDR3 protein: CASGFAPNEKLFF; CDR3 DNA: TGTGCTAGTGGTTTTGCGCCTAATGAAAAACTGTTTTTT
D gene: -; V gene: TRBV29-1; J gene: TRBJ1-2; clone size: -; CDR3 protein: CSVQKFDYGYTF; CDR3 DNA: TGCAGCGTTCAGAAGTTTGACTATGGCTACACCTTC
D gene: TRBD2; V gene: TRBV19; J gene: TRBJ2-3; clone size: -; CDR3 protein: CASKKGLAGSTDTQYF; CDR3 DNA: TGTGCCAGTAAAAAGGGACTAGCGGGATCCACAGATACGCAGTATTTT
D gene: TRBD2; V gene: TRBV30; J gene: TRBJ2-7; clone size: -; CDR3 protein: CAWCTGGPGLAYEQYF; CDR3 DNA: TGTGCCTGGTGTACCGGCGGTCCGGGACTAGCCTACGAGCAGTACTTC
D gene: -; V gene: TRBV30; J gene: TRBJ2-7; clone size: -; CDR3 protein: CAWTLGPMSYEQYF; CDR3 DNA: TGTGCCTGGACCTTGGGACCGATGAGTTACGAGCAGTACTTC
D gene: TRBD2; V gene: TRBV5-4; J gene: TRBJ2-5; clone size: -; CDR3 protein: CASSFSGGPQETQYF; CDR3 DNA: TGTGCCAGCAGCTTCAGCGGGGGACCCCAAGAGACCCAGTACTTC
D gene: TRBD2; V gene: TRBV7-9; J gene: TRBJ2-7; clone size: -; CDR3 protein: CASSLDGTSGYEQYF; CDR3 DNA: TGTGCCAGCAGCTTAGACGGGACTAGCGGCTACGAGCAGTACTTC
D gene: -; V gene: TRBV10-3; J gene: TRBJ2-3; clone size: -; CDR3 protein: CAISESRGASTDTQYF; CDR3 DNA: TGTGCCATCAGTGAGTCGAGGGGCGCGAGCACAGATACGCAGTATTTT
D gene: TRBD1; V gene: TRBV27; J gene: TRBJ1-2; clone size: -; CDR3 protein: CASRTTGGGYTF; CDR3 DNA: TGTGCCAGCAGAACGACAGGGGGTGGCTACACCTTC
D gene: TRBD1; V gene: TRBV5-8; J gene: TRBJ2-7; clone size: -; CDR3 protein: CASRQTGSSYEQYF; CDR3 DNA: TGTGCCAGCAGACAGACAGGGAGCTCCTACGAGCAGTACTTC
D gene: -; V gene: TRBV6-6; J gene: TRBJ2-3; clone size: -; CDR3 protein: CASSYLTFTDTQYF; CDR3 DNA: TGTGCCAGCAGTTACCTCACTTTCACAGATACGCAGTATTTT
D gene: -; V gene: TRBV9; J gene: TRBJ1-2; clone size: -; CDR3 protein: CASSVGNGIYGYTF; CDR3 DNA: TGTGCCAGCAGCGTAGGAAACGGAATTTATGGCTACACCTTC
D gene: -; V gene: TRBV18; J gene: TRBJ2-1; clone size: -; CDR3 protein: CASSPPVLGGRGNEQFF; CDR3 DNA: TGTGCCAGCTCACCACCGGTCCTCGGCGGCCGGGGCAATGAGCAGTTCTTC
D gene: -; V gene: TRBV11-1; J gene: TRBJ1-2; clone size: -; CDR3 protein: CASSAGIGYGYTF; CDR3 DNA: TGTGCCAGCAGCGCGGGGATTGGCTATGGCTACACCTTC
D gene: -; V gene: TRBV7-2; J gene: TRBJ1-1; clone size: -; CDR3 protein: CASSLSSGGAFF; CDR3 DNA: TGTGCCAGCAGCTTAAGTTCTGGGGGCGCTTTCTTT
D gene: TRBD1; V gene: TRBV7-2; J gene: TRBJ1-1; clone size: -; CDR3 protein: CASSVGTGTGYTEAFF; CDR3 DNA: TGTGCCAGCAGCGTAGGGACCGGGACAGGGTACACTGAAGCTTTCTTT
D gene: -; V gene: TRBV5-1; J gene: TRBJ2-1; clone size: -; CDR3 protein: CASSEPGLSNEQFF; CDR3 DNA: TGCGCCAGCAGCGAACCTGGACTCTCCAATGAGCAGTTCTTC
D gene: -; V gene: TRBV28; J gene: TRBJ1-2; clone size: -; CDR3 protein: CASSLSFEGYTF; CDR3 DNA: TGTGCCAGCAGTTTATCATTTGAGGGCTACACCTTC
D gene: -; V gene: TRBV9; J gene: TRBJ2-1; clone size: -; CDR3 protein: CASSPISGRSYNEQFF; CDR3 DNA: TGTGCCAGCAGCCCAATATCCGGGCGCTCCTACAATGAGCAGTTCTTC
D gene: -; V gene: TRBV11-2; J gene: TRBJ2-5; clone size: -; CDR3 protein: CASSLDSRQETQYF; CDR3 DNA: TGTGCCAGCAGCTTAGATTCACGACAAGAGACCCAGTACTTC
D gene: -; V gene: TRBV19; J gene: TRBJ2-7; clone size: -; CDR3 protein: CASSIVGVGDYEQYF; CDR3 DNA: TGTGCCAGTAGTATAGTTGGTGTCGGAGACTACGAGCAGTACTTC
D gene: TRBD2; V gene: TRBV18; J gene: TRBJ2-3; clone size: -; CDR3 protein: CASSPSSGGTDTQYF; CDR3 DNA: TGTGCCAGCTCACCTTCTAGCGGGGGCACAGATACGCAGTATTTT
D gene: -; V gene: TRBV6-5; J gene: TRBJ2-2; clone size: -; CDR3 protein: CASTVLRDDTGELFF; CDR3 DNA: TGTGCCAGCACCGTCCTGAGGGACGACACCGGGGAGCTGTTTTTT
D gene: -; V gene: TRBV5-1; J gene: TRBJ2-5; clone size: -; CDR3 protein: CASSSMTPHQETQYF; CDR3 DNA: TGCGCCAGCAGCTCCATGACACCCCACCAAGAGACCCAGTACTTC
D gene: -; V gene: TRBV5-1; J gene: TRBJ2-3; clone size: -; CDR3 protein: CASRQAVTDTQYF; CDR3 DNA: TGCGCCAGCAGGCAAGCGGTCACAGATACGCAGTATTTT
D gene: TRBD2; V gene: TRBV5-4; J gene: TRBJ2-7; clone size: -; CDR3 protein: CASSGPGLAAYEQYF; CDR3 DNA: TGTGCCAGCAGCGGACCGGGACTAGCGGCGTACGAGCAGTACTTC
D gene: -; V gene: TRBV5-1; J gene: TRBJ1-1; clone size: -; CDR3 protein: CASSPTTNTEAFF; CDR3 DNA: TGCGCCAGCAGCCCGACTACGAACACTGAAGCTTTCTTT
D gene: -; V gene: TRBV5-6; J gene: TRBJ1-4; clone size: -; CDR3 protein: CASSLSSRAVATNEKLFF; CDR3 DNA: TGTGCCAGCAGCTTGTCCTCCAGGGCGGTCGCAACTAATGAAAAACTGTTTTTT
D gene: TRBD2; V gene: TRBV25-1; J gene: TRBJ2-1; clone size: -; CDR3 protein: CASSEGGSGRGNEQFF; CDR3 DNA: TGTGCCAGCAGTGAAGGTGGTAGCGGGAGAGGGAATGAGCAGTTCTTC
D gene: -; V gene: TRBV11-2; J gene: TRBJ1-1; clone size: -; CDR3 protein: CASSAYGDTEAFF; CDR3 DNA: TGTGCCAGCAGCGCTTATGGGGACACTGAAGCTTTCTTT
D gene: -; V gene: TRBV27; J gene: TRBJ2-1; clone size: -; CDR3 protein: CASSLIEAGLGEQFF; CDR3 DNA: TGTGCCAGCAGTTTGATTGAGGCCGGGTTGGGCGAGCAGTTCTTC
D gene: TRBD1; V gene: TRBV11-2; J gene: TRBJ2-7; clone size: -; CDR3 protein: CASTPRQGAYEQYF; CDR3 DNA: TGTGCCAGCACCCCGAGACAGGGGGCCTACGAGCAGTACTTC
D gene: TRBD2; V gene: TRBV27; J gene: TRBJ2-1; clone size: -; CDR3 protein: CASSWRTSGYNEQFF; CDR3 DNA: TGTGCCAGCAGTTGGCGGACTAGCGGCTACAATGAGCAGTTCTTC
D gene: TRBD2; V gene: TRBV7-3; J gene: TRBJ2-2; clone size: -; CDR3 protein: CASSKLAGVSGELFF; CDR3 DNA: TGTGCCAGCAGCAAACTAGCGGGAGTTTCCGGGGAGCTGTTTTTT
D gene: -; V gene: TRBV9; J gene: TRBJ1-1; clone size: few; CDR3 protein: CASSIGAGTTNTEAFF; CDR3 DNA: TGTGCCAGCAGCATCGGGGCCGGGACAACGAACACTGAAGCTTTCTTT
D gene: -; V gene: TRBV4-2; J gene: TRBJ2-1; clone size: -; CDR3 protein: CASSQAITRGGNEQFF; CDR3 DNA: TGTGCCAGCAGCCAAGCGATAACTAGAGGGGGCAATGAGCAGTTCTTC
D gene: TRBD1; V gene: TRBV2; J gene: TRBJ2-5; clone size: -; CDR3 protein: CASVRDRGRQETQYF; CDR3 DNA: TGTGCCAGCGTCCGGGACAGGGGGCGTCAAGAGACCCAGTACTTC